A single sample gave rise to the 5 T cell receptor beta chains below, sequenced in a study of technical replicates of blood from a handful of donors. The protocol was immunoSEQ multiplex PCR, while the TCRdb copy is restricted to in-frame clones and leaves out a portion. The sample records tens of thousands of clones, nearly 98% being singletons. The sample comprised T cells isolated from PBMCs. The source of these receptors is a human donor in good health.

The rearrangement joins TRBV29-1 to TRBJ1-1; the D is unclear. V shed 7 bases and J shed 2 bases, with 14 bases lying between them. The CDR3 totals 13 residues. CDR1 SQVTM and CDR2 ANQGSEA come from the germline V gene. This chain's CDR3 is CSARRQANTEAFF. The CDR3 nucleotides are TGCAGCGCTCGACGGCAGGCAAACACTGAAGCTTTCTTT.

The chain employs TRBV13 and TRBJ2-1; 11 nucleotides align to TRBD2. The CDR3 is 16 amino acids. Germline loops: CDR1 PRHDT, CDR2 FYEKMQ (reference sequence). Losses at the gene ends were 2 bases for V and 8 bases for J; bases not matched to a gene: 8. The CDR3 coding sequence is TGTGCCAGCAGCTTATGGACTAGCGGGTTCTCCCATGAGCAGTTCTTC. Translated, it gives CASSLWTSGFSHEQFF.

The chain carries TRBV19 and TRBJ1-4; D might be TRBD1 (5 bases). The CDR3 spans 14 residues. V lost 6 bases, J lost 3 bases, and 11 bases lay in between. CDR1 LNHDA and CDR2 SQIVND come from the germline V gene (reference sequence). The CDR3 loop reads CASSPDRPNEKLFF. As DNA, the CDR3 is TGTGCCAGTAGCCCCGACAGACCTAATGAAAAACTGTTTTTT.

The gene calls are TRBV4-1 and TRBJ2-1; TRBD2 agrees at 9 bases. The CDR3 runs to 16 residues. The V gene's germline CDR1 is MGHRA and CDR2 YSYEKL. Germline trimming cut 4 bases from V and 4 bases from J; bases unmatched to any gene: 8. The CDR3 DNA follows: TGCGCCAGCAGCCGATCCATTAGCGGGGGATACAATGAGCAGTTCTTC. The encoded protein is CASSRSISGGYNEQFF.

This chain links TRBV5-1 with TRBJ1-2, with D perhaps TRBD1 (6 bases). Trimming cost V 4 bases and J 8 bases, with 24 bases left between them. Germline CDR1 and CDR2: SGHRS and YFSETQ. The CDR3 has 16 amino acids. DNA for the CDR3: TGCGCCAGCAGCAGGGTGAACTCTGACAGGATCGAAGGCTACACCTTC. As protein: CASSRVNSDRIEGYTF.